The 30 T cell receptor beta chains in this list originate from one sample, sequenced in a study of shared clonotypes between healthy human individuals. Terminally differentiated effector memory CD45RA+ cells were excluded by CCR7 positive selection of CD45RO-negative cells. The data were produced by immunoSEQ multiplex PCR, yet TCRdb's version contains in-frame clones alone and is incomplete. The sample carries around 2,100,000 clones, about 95% recorded once. The sequencing input was naive CD8+ T cells sorted from blood. All receptors derive from a man younger than 30 in good health.

The chain has TRBV7-3 and TRBJ2-3; D could derive from TRBD1 or TRBD2 (5 bases each). V lost 7 bases to trimming and J lost 5 bases, with 19 bases between them. This CDR3 spans 15 amino acids. Per the germline V gene, CDR1 is SGHTA and CDR2 is FQGTGA. CDR3 in DNA: TGTGCCAGCACCCTGTCCGGGGCCTCCGGAGATACGCAGTATTTT. It translates to CASTLSGASGDTQYF. Together with reference TRBV7-3 and TRBJ2-3, the CDR3 gives the full variable domain: GAGVSQTPSNKVTEKGKYVELRCDPISGHTALYWYRQSLGQGPEFLIYFQGTGAADDSGLPNDRFFAVRPEGSVSTLKIQRTERGDSAVYLCASTLSGASGDTQYFGPGTRLTVL.

This chain connects TRBV27 to TRBJ2-1, with D perhaps matching TRBD2 (5 bases). CDR1 and CDR2 from the germline V gene are MNHEY and SMNVEV (reference sequence). The CDR3 is 15 residues long. V was trimmed by 5 bases and J by 6 bases, leaving 17 bases between them. The CDR3 loop is CASSVLESPLNEQFF. The DNA for the CDR3 is TGTGCCAGCAGTGTACTAGAGTCCCCTCTCAATGAGCAGTTCTTC.

The chain employs TRBV7-9 and TRBJ1-2, with 8 nucleotides matching TRBD1. With V trimmed by 0 bases and J by 13 bases, 19 bases remained unmatched. This CDR3 comprises 17 residues. Per germline, CDR1 SEHNR and CDR2 FQNEAQ (reference sequence). The DNA for the CDR3 is TGTGCCAGCAGCTTAGCATCCCTGCAGGGGGCTTTCGATCGTGTCACCTTC. It specifies CASSLASLQGAFDRVTF.

J is TRBJ2-3 and V is TRBV5-1; no clear D. The CDR3 has 14 amino acids. The germline V gene has CDR1 SGHRS and CDR2 YFSETQ. With 1 base removed from V and 4 bases from J, the gap between germline ends came to 10 bases. The CDR3 DNA follows: TGCGCCAGCAGCTTGTACGGCTCTGCAGATACGCAGTATTTT. This encodes CASSLYGSADTQYF.

The V gene is TRBV5-4, the J gene TRBJ2-3; D is uncertain. Germline CDR1 SGHNT, CDR2 YYREEE (reference sequence). The CDR3 contains 12 residues. The ends were cut back, 4 bases at V and 6 bases at J, with 9 bases in the middle. Here the CDR3 reads CASSPKADTQYF. The CDR3 region has the DNA TGTGCCAGCAGCCCTAAGGCGGATACGCAGTATTTT.

Worth noting for this clone: Other DNA sequences in this sample translate to the same CDR3. V gene TRBV5-5 combines with J gene TRBJ2-7; TRBD1 matches at 7 bases. Looked up from germline, CDR1 is SGHKS and CDR2 is YYEKEE (reference sequence). The CDR3 loop spans 15 amino acids. V gave up 0 bases and J gave up 1 base; unmatched junction bases: 4. The DNA of the CDR3 is TGTGCCAGCAGCTTGGGACAGGGTCTATCCTACGAGCAGTACTTC. It encodes CASSLGQGLSYEQYF.

This sequence joins TRBV5-4 and TRBJ2-7; 10 bases are a match to TRBD1. Trimming at V came to 4 bases and at J to 3 bases, leaving 7 bases not matched to a gene. Germline values: CDR1 SGHNT, CDR2 YYREEE (reference sequence). The CDR3 contains 15 residues. CDR3 protein: CASSQSGTGDYEQYF. In DNA form, the CDR3 reads TGTGCCAGCAGCCAGTCCGGGACAGGGGACTACGAGCAGTACTTC.

The chain uses TRBV28 and TRBJ1-1; D remains unclear. This CDR3 contains 14 residues. Trimming stripped 3 bases from V and 4 bases from J, with 12 bases between. Germline CDR1 and CDR2: MDHEN and SYDVKM. The CDR3 reads CASSFRGSVTEAFF. The CDR3 nucleotides are TGTGCCAGCAGTTTTCGGGGTTCAGTCACTGAAGCTTTCTTT.

The chain joins TRBV9 to TRBJ2-1; 14 nucleotides agree with TRBD2. V dropped 1 base and J dropped 9; count of bases not matched to a gene: 6. From germline, CDR1 is SGDLS and CDR2 YYNGEE. The CDR3 contains 16 residues. Written as DNA, the CDR3 is TGTGCCAGCAGCGTACTGGGACTAGCGGGAGAGGGTGAGCAGTTCTTC. This codes for CASSVLGLAGEGEQFF.

The chain employs TRBV4-2 and TRBJ2-3, with TRBD2 as a possible D gene (5 bases). There are 12 residues in the CDR3. From germline, CDR1 is LGHNA and CDR2 YNFKEQ. The ends were cut back, 0 bases at V and 10 bases at J, with 8 bases in the middle. This CDR3 reads CASSQETNSQYF. The CDR3 region has the DNA TGTGCCAGCAGCCAAGAGACTAACTCGCAGTATTTT.

Note on this clone: This sample includes further DNA sequences coding for the same CDR3. J is TRBJ2-2 and V is TRBV19; D is perhaps TRBD2 (6 bases). V lost 1 base and J 8 bases, leaving 8 bases between the germline ends. The CDR3 runs 13 residues. CDR1 is LNHDA and CDR2 is SQIVND in the germline V gene (reference sequence). The CDR3 sequence: CASSIAGAGELFF. The DNA of the CDR3 is TGTGCCAGTAGTATAGCGGGAGCGGGGGAGCTGTTTTTT.

The chain links TRBV7-9 to TRBJ1-5, with D maybe TRBD1 (5 bases). From germline, CDR1 is SEHNR and CDR2 FQNEAQ (reference sequence). There are 16 residues in the CDR3. V lost 0 bases and J lost 1, with 10 bases in between. The CDR3 coding sequence is TGTGCCAGCAGCTTAGCGGGACTGACAAGCAATCAGCCCCAGCATTTT. Translation: CASSLAGLTSNQPQHF.

The rearrangement links TRBV5-4 to TRBJ1-6; 12 bases agree with TRBD1. After removal of 4 bases from V and 9 bases from J, the junction contained 8 bases not matched to a gene. The germline gives CDR1 SGHNT, CDR2 YYREEE (reference sequence). The CDR3 is 16 amino acids. DNA of the CDR3: TGTGCCAGCAGCCCAGGGACAGGGGGCTCAGGTTCACCCCTCCACTTT. It codes for CASSPGTGGSGSPLHF.

The chain employs TRBV10-1 and TRBJ1-6; D gene ambiguous. CDR3 length: 15 residues. The germline V and J ends were trimmed by 6 bases and 2 bases, with 11 bases remaining between them. Germline V gives CDR1 WNHNN, CDR2 SYGVQD (reference sequence). CDR3 in amino acids: CASRGPLAYNSPLHF. DNA for the CDR3: TGCGCCAGCAGAGGACCGCTGGCCTATAATTCACCCCTCCACTTT.

The chain is built from TRBV4-1 and TRBJ1-6; 10 positions match TRBD1. V lost 4 bases to trimming and J lost 5 bases; unmatched junction nucleotides: 2. Germline CDR1 and CDR2: MGHRA and YSYEKL. This CDR3 region has 15 residues. DNA for the CDR3: TGCGCCAGCAGCCGGGGGACAGGGGATAATTCACCCCTCCACTTT. Its protein is CASSRGTGDNSPLHF.

CDR3 protein: CASSQDRQGRSDGYTF. DNA for the CDR3: TGCGCCAGCAGCCAAGACCGACAGGGTAGGTCTGATGGCTACACCTTC. This rearrangement joins TRBV4-3 to TRBJ1-2; 7 bases fit TRBD1. CDR1 and CDR2 (germline): LGHNA, YSLEER. The CDR3 length is 16 residues. V shed 0 bases and J 6 bases; nucleotides not matched to a gene: 10.

This chain joins TRBV27 and TRBJ2-5; D gene uncertain. Germline CDR1 MNHEY, CDR2 SMNVEV (reference sequence). The V end was cut by 8 bases, the J end by 0 bases, with 4 bases between. There are 11 residues in the CDR3. The CDR3 bases are TGTGCCAGCGCATACCAAGAGACCCAGTACTTC. This codes for CASAYQETQYF.

This chain links TRBV4-3 with TRBJ2-2, with D tentatively TRBD1 (5 bases). This CDR3 has 15 residues. From germline, CDR1 is LGHNA and CDR2 YSLEER. Trimming took 4 bases from V and 0 from J, leaving 9 bases between them. The CDR3 is CASSPDSPNTGELFF. The CDR3 DNA reads TGCGCCAGCAGCCCCGACAGCCCGAACACCGGGGAGCTGTTTTTT.

This clone was found once. The J gene is TRBJ1-3, the V gene TRBV5-6, with 8 bases that match TRBD1. Germline trimming cut 4 bases from V and 0 bases from J; bases unmatched to any gene: 6. This CDR3 region has 16 residues. Germline lookup yields CDR1 SGHDT and CDR2 YYEEEE. The CDR3: CASSPGTGFSGNTIYF. The CDR3 region has the DNA TGTGCCAGCAGCCCCGGGACAGGTTTCTCTGGAAACACCATATATTTT.

The chain is built from TRBV27 and TRBJ2-1; D not resolved. The V end was cut by 8 bases, the J end by 4 bases, with 15 bases between. The CDR3 extends over 14 amino acids. Germline V gene sequence: CDR1 MNHEY, CDR2 SMNVEV (reference sequence). CDR3 protein: CASGVMTPYNEQFF. The CDR3 coding sequence is TGTGCCAGCGGAGTGATGACACCTTACAATGAGCAGTTCTTC.

The V gene is TRBV29-1, the J gene TRBJ1-2, with D unresolved. The V end lost 3 bases, the J end lost 2 bases, and 10 bases lay between the germline ends. In germline, CDR1 is SQVTM, CDR2 ANQGSEA. CDR3 size: 13 residues. In DNA, the CDR3 is TGCAGCGTTGACGCGGACTGGAACTATGGCTACACCTTC. It translates to CSVDADWNYGYTF.

The count of this clone is one. The CDR3 bases are TGTGCCAGCAGCTCCTCCGGGACAGGGGGTGAAAAACTGTTTTTT. This sequence encodes CASSSSGTGGEKLFF. The chain is built from TRBV9 and TRBJ1-4, with 11 bases that match TRBD1. Germline V gene sequence: CDR1 SGDLS, CDR2 YYNGEE. This CDR3 has 15 residues. Germline trimming cut 4 bases from V and 7 bases from J; bases unmatched to any gene: 6. Full variable domain (rest looked up from reference TRBV9 and TRBJ1-4): DSGVTQTPKHLITATGQRVTLRCSPRSGDLSVYWYQQSLDQGLQFLIQYYNGEERAKGNILERFSAQQFPDLHSELNLSSLELGDSALYFCASSSSGTGGEKLFFGSGTQLSVL.

This clone appeared once. CDR3 residues: CASSQTGSEQFF. The CDR3 nucleotides read TGCGCCAGCAGCCAGACCGGGTCTGAGCAGTTCTTC. This sequence joins TRBV4-1 and TRBJ2-1; no clear D. The V gene lost 3 bases and the J gene lost 9 bases, with 9 bases spanning the gap. Germline assignment: CDR1 MGHRA and CDR2 YSYEKL. The CDR3 has 12 residues.

J is TRBJ2-6 and V is TRBV19; TRBD1 might be the D (6 bases). V was shortened by 9 bases and J by 4 bases, with 13 bases between the two germline ends. The V gene's germline CDR1 is LNHDA and CDR2 SQIVND (reference sequence). The CDR3 extends over 14 amino acids. CDR3 sequence reads: CASNPGEGANVLTF. For the CDR3, the DNA is TGTGCCAGCAACCCAGGGGAAGGGGCCAACGTCCTGACTTTC.

The CDR3 bases are TGTGCCAGCAGCTTAAGACAGGGGGAAGCCTACGAGCAGTACTTC. This gives the protein CASSLRQGEAYEQYF. This chain connects TRBV5-4 to TRBJ2-7; TRBD1 aligns across 9 bases. Germline-derived CDR1 and CDR2 are SGHNT and YYREEE (reference sequence). This CDR3 comprises 15 residues. The V segment lost 2 bases and the J segment 2 bases; nucleotides outside the gene matches: 5.

V gene TRBV5-3 combines with J gene TRBJ2-3; D might be TRBD1 (6 bases). TRBV5-3 belongs to the ORF category, with a function that is uncertain. V lost 5 bases, J lost 0 bases, and 13 bases lay in between. The CDR3 consists of 15 residues. The CDR3 loop reads CARRGGAPSTDTQYF. The CDR3 nucleotides read TGTGCCAGAAGAGGGGGAGCACCTAGCACAGATACGCAGTATTTT.

The chain uses TRBV28 and TRBJ2-7, with no clear D. V dropped 4 bases and J dropped 0 bases, with 16 bases sitting between them. The germline gives CDR1 MDHEN, CDR2 SYDVKM. This CDR3 contains 16 residues. CDR3 in DNA: TGTGCCAGCAGTTCCCCCCCCGATAGGATCTCCTACGAGCAGTACTTC. Its protein product is CASSSPPDRISYEQYF.

This chain connects TRBV30 to TRBJ2-3; the D call may be TRBD1 or TRBD2 (6 bases each). Trimming cost V 5 bases and J 0 bases, with 36 bases left between them. The CDR3 spans 22 residues. Germline CDR1 is GTSNPN and CDR2 is SVGIG (reference sequence). The CDR3 DNA reads TGTGCCTGGGGGGGCCCGGGAGAGGGGCTACAAAGCGAAGACCCTAGCACAGATACGCAGTATTTT. Its translation: CAWGGPGEGLQSEDPSTDTQYF.

To note about this clone: Other DNA sequences in the same sample also yield this CDR3. The V and J genes are TRBV5-4 and TRBJ2-7; D is undetermined. The CDR3 spans 13 residues. The ends were cut back, 2 bases at V and 2 bases at J, with 8 bases in the middle. The germline V gene encodes CDR1 SGHNT and CDR2 YYREEE (reference sequence). The CDR3 DNA sequence: TGTGCCAGCAGCTTTTCCCCAGCCTACGAGCAGTACTTC. Translating gives CASSFSPAYEQYF.

The chain couples TRBV7-2 to TRBJ1-5; unclear D gene. This CDR3 contains 13 residues. V was shortened by 5 bases and J by 5 bases, with 10 bases between the two germline ends. The germline V gene has CDR1 SGHTA and CDR2 FQGNSA. For the CDR3, the DNA is TGTGCCAGCAGCCGACGGAGGGATCAGCCCCAGCATTTT. Translation gives CASSRRRDQPQHF.